The 16 T cell receptor beta chains below were found in one sample sequenced in a study of blood T cell repertoires in COVID-19. TCRdb's table, derived via immunoSEQ multiplex PCR, lists solely in-frame clones and lacks some. The sample lists under 300,000 clones; roughly four fifths were seen once. The source material was peripheral blood. The receptors were sampled from a man aged 25 to 45 who had recovered from COVID-19.

The rearrangement links TRBV5-1 to TRBJ2-2; maybe TRBD2 (7 bases). The CDR3 is made up of 18 amino acids. Trimming cost V 4 bases and J 1 base, with 20 bases left between them. The germline CDR1 and CDR2 sequences are SGHRS and YFSETQ. The chain's CDR3 is CASSLPRGGAKNTGELFF. In nucleotides, the CDR3 is TGCGCCAGCAGCCTCCCACGCGGGGGCGCAAAGAACACCGGGGAGCTGTTTTTT.

Concerning this clone itself: It may be a read error: a sequence one base away is much more abundant. This same CDR3 is encoded by further DNA sequences in the sample. The chain uses TRBV5-4 and TRBJ2-7, with TRBD2 identical over 11 bases. CDR3 length: 14 residues. CDR1 and CDR2 from the germline V gene are SGHNT and YYREEE (reference sequence). The junction had 2 bases not matched to a gene; V was cut back by 2 bases and J by 4 bases. The CDR3 region has the DNA TGTGCCAGCAGCTTTAGCGGGGGGGCGTACGAGCAGTACTTC. Translation: CASSFSGGAYEQYF.

The chain carries TRBV5-1 and TRBJ1-2; 7 nucleotides agree with TRBD1. The length of the CDR3 is 13 residues. Per germline, CDR1 SGHRS and CDR2 YFSETQ. After removal of 5 bases from V and 6 bases from J, the junction contained 7 bases not matched to a gene. The CDR3 here is CASRQTGVDGYTF. DNA for the CDR3: TGCGCCAGCAGGCAAACAGGGGTTGATGGCTACACCTTC.

The chain couples TRBV28 to TRBJ1-6; D is perhaps TRBD1 (6 bases). V was pared by 6 bases and J by 5 bases, with 14 bases between. This CDR3 has 15 residues. CDR1 and CDR2 (germline): MDHEN, SYDVKM. For the CDR3, the DNA is TGTGCCAGCAGCTCCGCGGGGGCTGATAATTCACCCCTCCACTTT. This codes for CASSSAGADNSPLHF.

V usage is TRBV4-1 and J usage is TRBJ2-7; TRBD2 might be the D (6 bases). Germline values: CDR1 MGHRA, CDR2 YSYEKL. V lost 1 base and J lost 2, with 12 bases in between. The CDR3 consists of 15 residues. CDR3 loop: CASSQGFRGAYEQYF. Written as DNA, the CDR3 is TGCGCCAGCAGCCAAGGTTTTCGCGGGGCCTACGAGCAGTACTTC.

The CDR3 protein is CASSVDSVSYEQYF. As DNA, the CDR3 is TGTGCCAGCAGCGTGGACAGTGTCTCCTACGAGCAGTACTTC. The chain employs TRBV11-1 and TRBJ2-7; TRBD1 is a possible D gene (6 bases). There are 14 residues in the CDR3. CDR1 is SGHAT, CDR2 FQDESV, per germline (reference sequence). Trimming pared 5 bases from V and 0 bases from J, leaving 11 bases between.

The chain carries TRBV21-1 and TRBJ2-3; the D call of TRBD1 is as the table states it, not checked on the DNA. TRBV21-1 is marked as a pseudogene. The CDR3 contains 18 residues. This chain's CDR3 is CASSDWRTGSGRTDTQYF. The CDR3 coding sequence is TGTGCCAGCAGCGATTGGAGGACAGGTTCGGGGCGAACAGATACGCAGTATTTT.

Details on this clone: This same CDR3 is encoded by further DNA sequences in the sample. The chain carries TRBV5-6 and TRBJ1-1, with 10 positions matching TRBD1. This CDR3 is 14 amino acids long. V was pared by 4 bases and J by 5 bases, with 5 bases of the junction left unmatched. The germline V gene has CDR1 SGHDT and CDR2 YYEEEE. CDR3 bases: TGTGCCAGCAGCCCGGACAGGGGGAGAACTGAAGCTTTCTTT. Residues: CASSPDRGRTEAFF.

This clone was recorded a few times. Here the CDR3 reads CASSLTAGGPETQYF. The CDR3 DNA is TGTGCCAGCAGCTTAACGGCGGGGGGCCCGGAGACCCAGTACTTC. V usage is TRBV7-9 and J usage is TRBJ2-5; 8 positions match TRBD2. This CDR3 comprises 15 residues. CDR1 is SEHNR and CDR2 is FQNEAQ in the germline V gene (reference sequence). V shed 2 bases, J shed 5 bases, and the junction held 7 bases outside the gene matches.

This chain connects TRBV19 to TRBJ1-3; 11 nucleotides agree with TRBD1. The CDR3 loop spans 15 amino acids. Germline CDR1 and CDR2: LNHDA and SQIVND (reference sequence). V was pared by 10 bases and J by 3 bases, with 8 bases of the junction left unmatched. In DNA form, the CDR3 reads TGTGCCACCGCCGGGACAGGGGGTATTGGAAACACCATATATTTT. This translates into CATAGTGGIGNTIYF.

The rearrangement links TRBV5-1 to TRBJ1-2; a weak D match, TRBD1 (6 bases). The germline V and J ends were trimmed by 4 bases and 0 bases, with 13 bases remaining between them. Germline V gene lookup returns CDR1 SGHRS and CDR2 YFSETQ. The CDR3 runs 15 residues. DNA for the CDR3: TGCGCCAGCAGCACAGCCACAGGGACTAACTATGGCTACACCTTC. Encoded protein: CASSTATGTNYGYTF.

The genes are TRBV11-2 and TRBJ1-5; D remains ambiguous. Germline CDR1 reads SGHAT; CDR2 reads FQNNGV. Trimming cost V 0 bases and J 2 bases, with 11 bases left between them. The CDR3 length is 16 residues. CDR3 amino acids: CASSLDRGEGNQPQHF. The CDR3 DNA reads as TGTGCCAGCAGCTTAGATCGTGGGGAGGGCAATCAGCCCCAGCATTTT.

The chain recombines TRBV7-2 with TRBJ2-1; the match to TRBD2 covers 10 bases. CDR3 length equals 15 residues. Germline trimming cut 3 bases from V and 8 bases from J; bases unmatched to any gene: 7. CDR1 is SGHTA and CDR2 is FQGNSA in the germline V gene. The chain's CDR3 is CASSFSGGASDEQFF. The CDR3 DNA is TGTGCCAGCAGCTTCAGCGGGGGGGCCAGCGATGAGCAGTTCTTC.

The chain joins TRBV28 to TRBJ1-2; no firm D call. Germline CDR1 and CDR2: MDHEN and SYDVKM. The germline V and J ends were trimmed by 1 base and 2 bases, with 8 bases remaining between them. The length of the CDR3 is 14 residues. The chain's CDR3 is CASSLYAGNYGYTF. In DNA form, the CDR3 reads TGTGCCAGCAGTTTATATGCGGGAAACTATGGCTACACCTTC.

The chain combines TRBV11-2 with TRBJ2-5, with 9 nucleotides matching TRBD2. V dropped 7 bases and J dropped 5; count of bases not matched to a gene: 14. The CDR3 is 16 amino acids. Germline assignment: CDR1 SGHAT and CDR2 FQNNGV. The CDR3 DNA sequence: TGTGCCAGCATCCTCGCTAGCGGGGTCCTCGCGGAGACCCAGTACTTC. This codes for CASILASGVLAETQYF.

The chain employs TRBV25-1 and TRBJ2-7; D ambiguous. Germline assignment: CDR1 MGHDK and CDR2 SYGVNS. The CDR3 length is 14 residues. The ends were cut back, 4 bases at V and 6 bases at J, with 16 bases in the middle. The CDR3: CASSAPRDAVEQYF. CDR3 bases: TGTGCCAGCAGTGCCCCCCGCGACGCGGTCGAGCAGTACTTC.